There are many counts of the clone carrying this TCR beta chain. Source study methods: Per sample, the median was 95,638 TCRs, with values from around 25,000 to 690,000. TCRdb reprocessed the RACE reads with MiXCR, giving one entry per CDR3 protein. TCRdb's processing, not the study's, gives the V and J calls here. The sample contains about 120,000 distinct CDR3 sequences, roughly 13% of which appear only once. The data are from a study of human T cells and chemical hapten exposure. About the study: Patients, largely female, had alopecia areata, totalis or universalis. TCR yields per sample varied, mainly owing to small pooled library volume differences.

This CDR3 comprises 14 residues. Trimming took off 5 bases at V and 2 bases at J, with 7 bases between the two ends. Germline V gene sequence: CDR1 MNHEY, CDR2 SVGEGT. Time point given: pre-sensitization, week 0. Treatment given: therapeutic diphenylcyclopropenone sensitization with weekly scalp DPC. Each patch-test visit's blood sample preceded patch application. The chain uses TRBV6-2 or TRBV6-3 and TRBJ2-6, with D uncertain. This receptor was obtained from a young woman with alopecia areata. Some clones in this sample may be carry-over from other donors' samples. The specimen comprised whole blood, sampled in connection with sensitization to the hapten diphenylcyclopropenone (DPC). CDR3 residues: CASSQPTGANVLTF. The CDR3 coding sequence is TGTGCCAGCAGTCAGCCCACTGGGGCCAACGTCCTGACTTTC.